A selection of T cell receptor beta chains follows, all from one sample in a study of OX40 agonist ivuxolimab in advanced cancers. Clones were sequenced by immunoSEQ multiplex PCR, and TCRdb holds only the in-frame ones, with some missing. The sample has about 33,000 clones; roughly four fifths are singletons. The source was CD4+ or CD8+ T cells sorted from blood, collected in a trial of the OX40 agonist ivuxolimab. These receptors were obtained from an adult with an advanced solid tumor such as melanoma, head and neck, liver or kidney cancer. The CDR3 runs from the conserved cysteine through the conserved F or W. D genes are given only for firm matches. Clone size is given for some rows only: seen once, a few or many times, or a class if the clone is expanded.

>TRBJ2-1|16|TRBV30|NA|TRBD2
CAWNQGLAGRDNEQFF
TGTGCCTGGAACCAGGGACTAGCGGGGCGGGACAATGAGCAGTTCTTC
>TRBJ1-2|16|TRBV13|few|NA
CASSLRGGIANYGYTF
TGTGCCAGCAGCCTTCGAGGGGGAATAGCTAACTATGGCTACACCTTC
>TRBJ2-1|13|TRBV6-1|few|NA
CASIGGSYNEQFF
TGTGCCAGCATAGGGGGATCCTACAATGAGCAGTTCTTC
>TRBJ1-2|14|TRBV6-5|NA|TRBD1
CASSYATGKYGYTF
TGTGCCAGCAGTTACGCGACAGGGAAGTATGGCTACACCTTC
>TRBJ2-1|16|TRBV5-6|NA|TRBD1
CASSFYGDSSYNEQFF
TGTGCCAGCAGCTTCTACGGGGACAGCTCCTACAATGAGCAGTTCTTC
>TRBJ1-3|13|TRBV7-9|NA|NA
CASSTNSGNTIYF
TGTGCCAGCAGCACGAACTCTGGAAACACCATATATTTT
>TRBJ2-5|15|TRBV27|few|NA
CASSLYRGAGETQYF
TGTGCCAGCAGTTTATATCGGGGGGCAGGGGAGACCCAGTACTTC
>TRBJ1-6|18|TRBV5-1|once|NA
CASSPRTPTETYNSPLHF
TGCGCCAGCAGCCCCCGGACCCCTACAGAAACCTATAATTCACCCCTCCACTTT
>TRBJ2-1|13|TRBV29-1|once|NA
CSVVVSLYNEQFF
TGCAGCGTTGTGGTCAGCCTGTACAATGAGCAGTTCTTC
>TRBJ1-1|13|TRBV6-5|NA|NA
CASSYLRMGEAFF
TGTGCCAGCAGTTACTTGAGGATGGGTGAAGCTTTCTTT
>TRBJ2-7|15|TRBV5-1|NA|TRBD1
CASSGADRGRYEQYF
TGCGCCAGCAGCGGAGCGGACAGGGGAAGGTACGAGCAGTACTTC
>TRBJ1-1|13|TRBV5-8|NA|NA
CASSLLSYTEAFF
TGTGCCAGCAGCTTATTGAGCTACACTGAAGCTTTCTTT
>TRBJ2-5|13|TRBV11-1|NA|NA
CASRAPGQETQYF
TGTGCCAGCAGAGCACCGGGCCAAGAGACCCAGTACTTC
>TRBJ2-5|15|TRBV12-5|NA|TRBD2
CASGSTSGIQETQYF
TGTGCTAGTGGTTCGACTAGCGGGATCCAAGAGACCCAGTACTTC
>TRBJ1-6|13|TRBV30|NA|NA
CAWSATRGSPLHF
TGTGCCTGGAGTGCTACTAGAGGCTCACCCCTCCACTTT
>TRBJ1-1|15|TRBV6-5|once|NA
CASTRGGLTAGVAFF
TGTGCCAGCACAAGGGGAGGGCTAACGGCAGGAGTAGCTTTCTTT
>TRBJ2-3|16|TRBV19|once|NA
CASSITALSSTDTQYF
TGTGCCAGTAGTATAACGGCTCTATCTAGCACAGATACGCAGTATTTT
>TRBJ1-2|14|TRBV9|NA|NA
CASSVIAGSYGYTF
TGTGCCAGCAGCGTAATTGCAGGATCGTATGGCTACACCTTC
>TRBJ2-1|18|TRBV7-9|NA|TRBD2
CASSTGLAGASFYNEQFF
TGTGCCAGCAGCACGGGACTAGCGGGGGCGAGCTTCTACAATGAGCAGTTCTTC
>TRBJ1-5|13|TRBV27|NA|NA
CASSLGSHQPQHF
TGTGCCAGCAGTTTAGGCAGTCATCAGCCCCAGCATTTT
>TRBJ2-5|13|TRBV5-1|NA|NA
CASSLGAGETQYF
TGCGCCAGCAGCTTGGGAGCCGGGGAGACCCAGTACTTC
>TRBJ1-5|17|TRBV19|few|TRBD1
CASSIGDRDYRNQPQHF
TGTGCCAGTAGTATAGGGGACAGGGACTATCGCAATCAGCCCCAGCATTTT
>TRBJ2-3|16|TRBV5-1|NA|TRBD2
CASSSQTSGGKDTQYF
TGCGCCAGCAGCTCCCAGACTAGCGGGGGAAAAGATACGCAGTATTTT
>TRBJ2-5|15|TRBV5-4|NA|NA
CASSWGRGGLETQYF
TGTGCCAGCAGCTGGGGCAGGGGAGGTTTAGAGACCCAGTACTTC
>TRBJ2-3|14|TRBV6-6|NA|NA
CASTNRDFTDTQYF
TGTGCCAGCACGAACCGGGACTTCACAGATACGCAGTATTTT
>TRBJ1-6|12|TRBV7-9|NA|NA
CASSFGNSPLHF
TGTGCCAGCAGCTTTGGAAATTCACCCCTCCACTTT
>TRBJ1-1|15|TRBV9|NA|TRBD1
CASSPQTGVNTEAFF
TGTGCCAGCAGCCCCCAAACAGGGGTGAACACTGAAGCTTTCTTT
>TRBJ2-7|15|TRBV11-3|medium-sized|NA
CASSRGMEGAVEQYF
TGTGCCAGCAGCCGCGGGATGGAGGGGGCCGTCGAGCAGTACTTC
>TRBJ1-2|14|TRBV11-2|NA|NA
CASSLGAHLGGYTF
TGTGCCAGCAGCTTAGGGGCCCACTTAGGGGGCTACACCTTC
>TRBJ2-5|14|TRBV6-1|NA|TRBD2
CASRRLAGAETQYF
TGTGCCAGCCGGAGACTAGCGGGGGCGGAGACCCAGTACTTC
>TRBJ2-3|14|TRBV29-1|NA|NA
CSVRKLHAKDTQYF
TGCAGCGTCCGCAAACTGCACGCCAAAGATACGCAGTATTTT
>TRBJ1-2|14|TRBV6-5|NA|NA
CASSYSPIGYGYTF
TGTGCCAGCAGTTACAGCCCGATTGGCTATGGCTACACCTTC
>TRBJ2-2|17|TRBV7-9|NA|TRBD1
CASSAGQGGTNTGELFF
TGTGCCAGCAGCGCGGGACAGGGGGGGACCAACACCGGGGAGCTGTTTTTT
>TRBJ1-4|14|TRBV5-1|NA|TRBD1
CASRATGGNEKLFF
TGCGCCAGCAGAGCGACAGGGGGAAATGAAAAACTGTTTTTT
>TRBJ2-7|15|TRBV5-1|NA|TRBD2
CASSLEAGAAYEQYF
TGCGCCAGCAGCTTGGAAGCGGGGGCAGCCTACGAGCAGTACTTC
>TRBJ2-5|12|TRBV5-1|NA|NA
CASGGLEETQYF
TGCGCCAGCGGGGGATTAGAAGAGACCCAGTACTTC
>TRBJ1-6|13|TRBV5-5|NA|TRBD1
CASSPGGYSPLHF
TGTGCCAGCAGTCCAGGGGGCTATTCACCCCTCCACTTT
>TRBJ1-5|13|TRBV6-1|few|NA
CASRTALNQPQHF
TGTGCCAGCAGAACAGCACTCAATCAGCCCCAGCATTTT
>TRBJ1-4|13|TRBV19|NA|NA
CASDSGDTEKLFF
TGTGCCAGCGATTCCGGGGACACTGAAAAACTGTTTTTT
>TRBJ1-6|15|TRBV19|NA|NA
CASSIQQGDGSPLHF
TGTGCCAGTAGTATCCAACAGGGAGACGGTTCACCCCTCCACTTT
>TRBJ2-5|17|TRBV10-1|NA|TRBD2
CASRKGGSGGRKETQYF
TGCGCCAGCAGAAAAGGGGGTAGCGGGGGGCGGAAAGAGACCCAGTACTTC
>TRBJ2-2|14|TRBV28|NA|NA
CASEASLGTGELFF
TGTGCCAGCGAAGCTTCCCTAGGAACCGGGGAGCTGTTTTTT
>TRBJ2-6|18|TRBV5-6|NA|NA
CASSLINSIPSGANVLTF
TGTGCCAGCAGCTTGATCAACAGTATACCGTCTGGGGCCAACGTCCTGACTTTC
>TRBJ1-1|14|TRBV6-1|NA|NA
CASAKREYDTEAFF
TGTGCCAGCGCTAAACGGGAATATGACACTGAAGCTTTCTTT
>TRBJ2-1|12|TRBV4-1|medium-sized|NA
CASSQVAKEQFF
TGCGCCAGCAGCCAAGTCGCCAAGGAGCAGTTCTTC
>TRBJ1-3|11|TRBV14|NA|NA
CASSQIGTIYF
TGTGCCAGCAGCCAAATTGGCACCATATATTTT
>TRBJ2-5|15|TRBV7-2|NA|NA
CASSPPGQNGETQYF
TGTGCCAGCAGCCCCCCGGGTCAAAACGGGGAGACCCAGTACTTC
>TRBJ2-5|13|TRBV7-9|NA|NA
CASSLSSVETQYF
TGTGCCAGCAGCTTAAGCAGTGTGGAGACCCAGTACTTC
>TRBJ1-4|14|TRBV5-1|NA|NA
CASSPGGIGEKLFF
TGCGCCAGCAGCCCCGGTGGGATAGGTGAAAAACTGTTTTTT
>TRBJ2-3|16|TRBV10-3|NA|TRBD2
CAIMRGSGALTDTQYF
TGTGCCATCATGAGGGGAAGCGGGGCGCTCACAGATACGCAGTATTTT
>TRBJ1-6|15|TRBV6-1|NA|TRBD1
CASSVNRDRTSPLHF
TGTGCCAGCAGTGTAAACCGGGACAGAACTTCACCCCTCCACTTT
>TRBJ2-7|14|TRBV6-1|NA|NA
CASSSLGRTYEQYF
TGTGCCAGCAGTTCCCTCGGCAGGACCTACGAGCAGTACTTC
>TRBJ2-6|16|TRBV23-1|NA|NA
CASSQSGRSGANVLTF
TGCGCCAGCAGTCAATCGGGGAGATCTGGGGCCAACGTCCTGACTTTC
>TRBJ2-1|13|TRBV30|medium-sized|TRBD2
CAWSASAGWGQFF
TGTGCCTGGAGCGCTTCAGCGGGGTGGGGGCAGTTCTTC
>TRBJ2-6|18|TRBV19|NA|TRBD1
CASSRSGQGDVWANVLTF
TGTGCCAGTAGTAGATCGGGACAGGGGGATGTTTGGGCCAACGTCCTGACTTTC